These T cell receptor beta chains were read from a single sample in a study of blood T cell repertoires in COVID-19. The protocol was immunoSEQ multiplex PCR, while the TCRdb copy is restricted to in-frame clones and leaves out a portion. Of 52,000 or so clones detected, approximately 90% appear once; the ten largest clones hold roughly 8%. The sample comprised peripheral blood. All receptors derive from a woman aged 70-85 years with active COVID-19. Both conserved end residues are part of each CDR3. A D gene is named only where the DNA matches it firmly. The listing skips clone size in some rows; elsewhere it reads once, few, many or a size class.

j_call d_call v_call clone_size cdr3_aa cdr3_nt
TRBJ2-2 TRBD1 TRBV5-4 NA CASSLGGTGGPGELFF TGTGCCAGCAGCTTGGGGGGGACAGGGGGCCCCGGGGAGCTGTTTTTT
TRBJ2-2 NA TRBV7-9 NA CASSSRQANTGELFF TGTGCCAGCAGCAGCCGACAGGCGAACACCGGGGAGCTGTTTTTT
TRBJ1-5 TRBD1 TRBV7-9 NA CASSLGTGASSNQPQHF TGTGCCAGCAGCCTTGGCACAGGGGCCTCTAGCAATCAGCCCCAGCATTTT
TRBJ2-7 TRBD2 TRBV6-2/TRBV6-3 NA CASSAGGAGDSYEQYF TGTGCCAGCAGTGCCGGAGGGGCGGGAGACTCCTACGAGCAGTACTTC
TRBJ1-5 NA TRBV5-1 NA CASSLDPWTLGNQPQHF TGCGCCAGCAGCTTGGACCCTTGGACATTGGGGAATCAGCCCCAGCATTTT
TRBJ1-1 NA TRBV19 once CASSMWADGTEAFF TGTGCCAGTAGTATGTGGGCTGACGGAACTGAAGCTTTCTTT
TRBJ2-5 TRBD2 TRBV9 NA CASSVVAGGPRETQYF TGTGCCAGCAGCGTAGTAGCGGGAGGGCCTAGGGAGACCCAGTACTTC
TRBJ2-7 TRBD2 TRBV7-9 NA CASSPSSGGTNYEQYF TGTGCCAGCAGCCCCTCGAGTGGCGGGACTAACTACGAGCAGTACTTC
TRBJ2-3 TRBD1 TRBV19 NA CAIKAGGTDTQYF TGTGCTATCAAGGCAGGGGGTACAGATACGCAGTATTTT
TRBJ2-1 TRBD2 TRBV10-3 NA CATGLAGNEQFF TGTGCCACCGGACTAGCGGGGAATGAGCAGTTCTTC
TRBJ2-3 TRBD2 TRBV7-2 NA CASSRTSGRYTADTQYF TGTGCCAGCAGCCGGACTAGCGGGAGGTATACTGCAGATACGCAGTATTTT
TRBJ1-2 NA TRBV3-1/TRBV3-2 NA CASSQGRGRRLYGYTF TGTGCCAGCAGCCAAGGTCGCGGGAGAAGGCTCTATGGCTACACCTTC
TRBJ2-7 NA TRBV28 NA CASTVGAGAPYEQYF TGTGCCAGCACCGTAGGCGCAGGGGCTCCCTACGAGCAGTACTTC
TRBJ2-3 TRBD2 TRBV28 NA CASSLAGEDHGTQYF TGTGCCAGCAGTTTGGCGGGAGAGGATCACGGCACGCAGTATTTT
TRBJ1-3 TRBD1 TRBV6-5 NA CASSSLGQWNTIYF TGTGCCAGCAGTTCCCTGGGACAGTGGAACACCATATATTTT
TRBJ2-1 TRBD2 TRBV10-3 once CAIGLAGENEQFF TGTGCCATCGGTCTAGCGGGAGAGAATGAGCAGTTCTTC
TRBJ2-1 NA TRBV5-8 NA CASSSRNEQFF TGTGCCAGCAGTTCGCGCAATGAGCAGTTCTTC
TRBJ1-4 NA TRBV7-2 NA CASSLGGTQEKLFF TGTGCCAGCAGCTTAGGCGGGACGCAGGAAAAACTGTTTTTT
TRBJ1-1 NA TRBV9 NA CASSVSQGNTEAFF TGTGCCAGCAGCGTTTCACAGGGGAACACTGAAGCTTTCTTT
TRBJ2-1 TRBD1 TRBV19 NA CASSTSDRANEQFF TGTGCCAGTAGTACCTCAGACAGGGCCAATGAACAGTTCTTC
TRBJ1-2 TRBD1 TRBV7-9 NA CASSLGIGTGYGYTF TGTGCCAGCAGCTTAGGTATTGGGACAGGGTATGGCTACACCTTC
TRBJ2-1 TRBD2 TRBV5-1 NA CASSLETSGRDEQFF TGCGCCAGCAGCTTGGAGACTAGCGGGAGGGATGAGCAGTTCTTC
TRBJ2-5 TRBD2 TRBV7-2 few CASSSYILADQETQYF TGTGCCAGCAGCTCCTACATCCTAGCGGACCAAGAGACCCAGTACTTC
TRBJ2-1 TRBD2 TRBV28 NA CASSSTSGINEQFF TGTGCCAGCAGTTCGACTAGCGGGATTAATGAGCAGTTCTTC
TRBJ2-7 TRBD2 TRBV9 NA CASSVSGTSGYEQYF TGTGCCAGCAGCGTCTCCGGGACTAGCGGTTACGAGCAGTACTTC
TRBJ2-7 NA TRBV5-1 NA CASKGDYEQYF TGCGCCAGCAAAGGGGACTACGAGCAGTACTTC
TRBJ2-3 NA TRBV21-1 NA CASSSGTGTGILSTQYF TGTGCCAGCAGCAGCGGAACCGGGACAGGGATTTTAAGTACGCAGTATTTT
TRBJ2-7 TRBD2 TRBV11-2 NA CASRFGGGRTYEQYF TGTGCCAGCAGGTTCGGGGGGGGGAGAACCTACGAGCAGTACTTC
TRBJ2-5 TRBD2 TRBV30 NA CAWSHGLAGGPGQETQYF TGTGCCTGGAGCCACGGGCTAGCGGGAGGGCCGGGCCAAGAGACCCAGTACTTC
TRBJ1-5 NA TRBV7-8 NA CASSLVGEAENQPQHF TGTGCCAGCAGCTTAGTTGGCGAGGCGGAGAATCAGCCCCAGCATTTT
TRBJ1-1 TRBD1 TRBV28 NA CASSLGDRGNEAFF TGTGCCAGCAGTTTAGGGGACAGGGGCAATGAAGCTTTCTTT
TRBJ1-2 TRBD1 TRBV5-4 NA CASSGPGQGKSGYTF TGTGCCAGCAGCGGGCCGGGACAGGGGAAGTCAGGCTACACCTTC